Listed below are T cell receptor beta chains from one sample, sequenced in a study of blood T cell repertoires in COVID-19. TCRdb's table, derived via immunoSEQ multiplex PCR, lists solely in-frame clones and lacks some. The repertoire has 100,000 to 150,000 clones, 75% to 90% of them found once; the top ten carry 3.2%. Sequencing was done on a sample of peripheral blood. The receptors stem from a woman of 80 years or more with COVID-19, enrolled during active disease. Both conserved end residues are part of each CDR3. The order of the fields is CDR3 protein, CDR3 DNA, clone size, V gene, J gene, D gene. A D gene is named only where the DNA matches it firmly. Some rows mark clone size as missing; the rest say once, few, many or name a class of expanded clone.

CDR3: CASSLLGDSTDTQYF
DNA: TGCGCCAGCAGCTTGCTGGGAGATAGCACAGATACGCAGTATTTT
size: -
V: TRBV5-1
J: TRBJ2-3
D: -

CDR3: CASSQAEGNTEAFF
DNA: TGTGCCAGCAGCCAAGCGGAGGGGAACACTGAAGCTTTCTTT
size: -
V: TRBV4-2
J: TRBJ1-1
D: -

CDR3: CASSQREMRDTQYF
DNA: TGCGCCAGTTCCCAGCGGGAGATGAGGGATACGCAGTATTTT
size: -
V: TRBV5-1
J: TRBJ2-3
D: TRBD2

CDR3: CASTSTGGKYYEQYF
DNA: TGTGCCAGCACCTCAACAGGGGGGAAATACTACGAGCAGTACTTC
size: -
V: TRBV6-6
J: TRBJ2-7
D: TRBD1

CDR3: CASSYDPGTSGSRVLNYEQYF
DNA: TGTGCCAGCAGTTACGACCCCGGGACTAGCGGGAGTCGGGTCCTAAACTACGAGCAGTACTTC
size: -
V: TRBV6-2/TRBV6-3
J: TRBJ2-7
D: TRBD2

CDR3: CASSLFGAGERGYTF
DNA: TGTGCCAGCAGCTTATTCGGCGCAGGGGAGAGAGGCTACACCTTC
size: -
V: TRBV7-2
J: TRBJ1-2
D: -

CDR3: CASSFLDKGYEQYF
DNA: TGTGCCAGCAGCTTCCTGGACAAGGGTTACGAGCAGTACTTC
size: -
V: TRBV7-9
J: TRBJ2-7
D: -

CDR3: CATSDSDSVTEAFF
DNA: TGTGCCACCAGTGATTCCGACAGCGTCACTGAAGCTTTCTTT
size: -
V: TRBV24-1
J: TRBJ1-1
D: -

CDR3: CASSLSWGARKGETGNTIYF
DNA: TGCGCCAGCAGCTTGTCCTGGGGCGCTAGAAAGGGGGAGACTGGAAACACCATATATTTT
size: -
V: TRBV5-1
J: TRBJ1-3
D: -

CDR3: CASRPLKRVNQPQHF
DNA: TGTGCCAGCCGACCCTTGAAGAGGGTCAATCAGCCCCAGCATTTT
size: -
V: TRBV28
J: TRBJ1-5
D: -

CDR3: CSARPGTEAGELFF
DNA: TGCAGCGCCCGACCCGGGACTGAGGCCGGGGAGCTGTTTTTT
size: -
V: TRBV29-1
J: TRBJ2-2
D: -

CDR3: CATSEPGLAGTQYF
DNA: TGTGCCACCAGTGAACCGGGACTAGCGGGGACCCAGTACTTC
size: once
V: TRBV24-1
J: TRBJ2-5
D: TRBD2

CDR3: CASSSLAGGSNEQFF
DNA: TGTGCCAGCAGCTCACTAGCGGGAGGGTCAAATGAGCAGTTCTTC
size: -
V: TRBV7-2
J: TRBJ2-1
D: TRBD2

CDR3: CSALPYNEQFF
DNA: TGCAGTGCTCTCCCTTATAATGAGCAGTTCTTC
size: -
V: TRBV20-1
J: TRBJ2-1
D: -

CDR3: CASSGSVYGETNYGYTF
DNA: TGTGCCAGTAGTGGGTCCGTTTACGGAGAGACTAACTATGGCTACACCTTC
size: -
V: TRBV19
J: TRBJ1-2
D: -

CDR3: CASSPDGTPGREQFF
DNA: TGTGCCAGCTCACCGGACGGGACACCCGGGAGGGAGCAGTTCTTC
size: -
V: TRBV18
J: TRBJ2-1
D: -

CDR3: CASSDYSGSVNEQFF
DNA: TGTGCCAGCAGCGACTATAGCGGGAGTGTGAATGAGCAGTTCTTC
size: once
V: TRBV5-5
J: TRBJ2-1
D: TRBD2

CDR3: CASSLNPPGTSHGELFF
DNA: TGTGCCAGCAGCTTAAATCCCCCCGGGACTAGCCACGGGGAGCTGTTTTTT
size: -
V: TRBV7-2
J: TRBJ2-2
D: TRBD2

CDR3: CASSSDPGLGQYF
DNA: TGTGCCAGCAGCTCCGACCCTGGACTCGGGCAGTACTTC
size: once
V: TRBV7-3
J: TRBJ2-7
D: -

CDR3: CASSLAEQVVTEAFF
DNA: TGTGCCAGCAGCTTAGCGGAACAGGTAGTCACTGAAGCTTTCTTT
size: once
V: TRBV7-8
J: TRBJ1-1
D: -

CDR3: CASSFGASGPYEQYF
DNA: TGCGCCAGCAGCTTTGGAGCTAGCGGACCCTACGAGCAGTACTTC
size: few
V: TRBV5-1
J: TRBJ2-7
D: TRBD2

CDR3: CASSSPPLRRSTDTQYF
DNA: TGTGCCAGCAGCTCCCCCCCCTTGCGTCGGAGCACAGATACGCAGTATTTT
size: -
V: TRBV7-3
J: TRBJ2-3
D: -

CDR3: CASSEVSGPYEQFF
DNA: TGTGCCAGCAGTGAAGTATCTGGCCCCTATGAGCAGTTCTTC
size: -
V: TRBV6-1
J: TRBJ2-1
D: -